The clone carrying this TCR beta chain appeared once. This sample was included in a study of blood T cell repertoires in COVID-19. The assay was immunoSEQ multiplex PCR, and TCRdb's table has in-frame clones only and misses some. The sample includes a few hundred thousand clones, 80% to 85% of them seen just once. Germline CDR1 is LNHDA and CDR2 is SQIVND (reference sequence). V shed 4 bases and J 5 bases; nucleotides not matched to a gene: 4. The CDR3 has 14 amino acids. The chain carries TRBV19 and TRBJ2-7; TRBD1 agrees at 11 bases. This receptor was obtained from a man aged 45-65 years who had recovered from COVID-19. The material sequenced was PBMCs or T cells enriched from blood (not recorded which). The CDR3 DNA sequence: TGTGCCAGTAGTAGGGACAGGGGGGTCCACGAGCAGTACTTC. Its protein is CASSRDRGVHEQYF.